The sequence of this TCR beta chain was determined in a study of blood T cell repertoires in COVID-19. Study-wide background: The United States, Italy and Spain supplied acute and convalescent COVID-19 samples.

This clone was found a few times. The CDR3 runs 15 residues. Germline V lookup: CDR1 SGHNT, CDR2 YYREEE (reference sequence). Trimming cost V 2 bases and J 0 bases, with 11 bases left between them. In the original analysis: Counts of nucleated cells, estimated from reference gene primer amplification, were obtained. The method was immunoSEQ multiplex PCR; TCRdb's version includes in-frame clones alone and lacks a portion of them. The V and J calls and clone size come from that table; D and trimming were worked out from the DNA. The sample has fewer than 100,000 clones; about 93% are singletons. Sample: peripheral blood. The clonotype comes from a woman older than 75 with acute or convalescent COVID-19. The rearrangement uses TRBV5-4 and TRBJ1-1, with a weak D call TRBD1 (6 bases). CDR3 DNA: TGTGCCAGCAGCTTAGGACAGATCATGAACACTGAAGCTTTCTTT. It codes for CASSLGQIMNTEAFF.